The 27 T cell receptor beta chains presented below share a single source sample, sequenced in a study of CD8 T cells in Susac syndrome. RNA was extracted with the RNeasy kit, and a quantity of 0.5 to 1 ug was reverse transcribed using random hexamers. From the immunoSEQ multiplex PCR reads, TCRdb called clonotypes with MiXCR, one entry per CDR3 protein. The data hold over 100,000 distinct CDR3 sequences, with 96% observed a single time. The sequencing input was CD4+ T cells from PBMCs. The origin of the receptors is a human donor in good health.

The J gene is TRBJ2-7, the V gene TRBV3-1; D is undetermined. V dropped 0 bases and J dropped 4 bases, with 10 bases sitting between them. Germline CDR1 LGHDT, CDR2 YNNKEL (reference sequence). This CDR3 is 14 amino acids long. The DNA for the CDR3 is TGTGCCAGCAGCCAAGACAACAGAGGATACGAGCAGTACTTC. Protein: CASSQDNRGYEQYF.

J is TRBJ2-5 and V is TRBV27, with 13 bases identical to TRBD2. With 6 bases clipped from V and 5 bases from J, the junction kept 6 bases outside the gene matches. CDR3 length equals 15 residues. From germline, CDR1 is MNHEY and CDR2 SMNVEV (reference sequence). CDR3: CASRGLAGVGETQYF. The CDR3 region has the DNA TGTGCCAGCAGAGGACTAGCGGGAGTTGGCGAGACCCAGTACTTC.

Points on this clonotype: The junction differs from germline at one of its ends, possibly a read error. J is TRBJ2-5 and V is TRBV7-7, with D perhaps TRBD1 (6 bases). The germline V gene has CDR1 SSHAT and CDR2 FNYEAQ (reference sequence). The CDR3 covers 14 residues. CDR3 DNA: TGTGCTAGCAGCTTAGCGAGAGGGGGAGAGACCCAGTACTTC. Protein product: CASSLARGGETQYF.

The chain employs TRBV19 and TRBJ2-5; D not resolved. The germline gives CDR1 LNHDA, CDR2 SQIVND (reference sequence). The CDR3 covers 13 residues. Trimming took off 5 bases at V and 9 bases at J, with 16 bases between the two ends. CDR3 in amino acids: CASSSASPQAQYF. In nucleotides, the CDR3 is TGTGCCAGTAGTTCGGCCTCCCCGCAGGCCCAGTACTTC.

The chain is built from TRBV12-3 or TRBV12-4 and TRBJ2-1; weak D call: TRBD2 (6 bases). V gave up 3 bases and J gave up 0 bases, with 9 bases separating them. The CDR3 has 15 residues. CDR3 DNA: TGTGCCAGCAGTTTCGCGGGGAACTCCTACAATGAGCAGTTCTTC. This sequence encodes CASSFAGNSYNEQFF.

V usage is TRBV20-1 and J usage is TRBJ1-3; no reliable D call. From germline, CDR1 is DFQATT and CDR2 SNEGSKA (reference sequence). This CDR3 is 13 amino acids long. Trimming shortened V by 3 bases and J by 0 bases, and 6 bases separated the two germline ends. In DNA form, the CDR3 reads TGCAGTGCTAGTCGTGGCTCTGGAAACACCATATATTTT. Protein sequence: CSASRGSGNTIYF.

The J gene is TRBJ2-7, the V gene TRBV20-1, with TRBD2 identical over 7 bases. Germline CDR1 reads DFQATT; CDR2 reads SNEGSKA (reference sequence). This CDR3 is built from 13 residues. Trimming cost V 3 bases and J 4 bases; bases outside gene matches: 6. CDR3 in amino acids: CSARVPSGYEQYF. In DNA, the CDR3 is TGCAGTGCTAGGGTACCTAGCGGATACGAGCAGTACTTC.

V usage is TRBV2 and J usage is TRBJ2-4, with 10 bases lining up with TRBD2. Germline CDR1 and CDR2: SNHLY and FYNNEI. The CDR3 loop spans 15 amino acids. V lost 6 bases and J lost 8; bases outside the gene matches: 10. This CDR3 reads CASSLRLAGSDIQYF. For the CDR3, the DNA is TGTGCCAGCAGCTTGAGACTAGCGGGCTCCGACATTCAGTACTTC. The variable domain in full, completed from reference TRBV2 and TRBJ2-4, reads EPEVTQTPSHQVTQMGQEVILRCVPISNHLYFYWYRQILGQKVEFLVSFYNNEISEKSEIFDDQFSVERPDGSNFTLKIRSTKLEDSAMYFCASSLRLAGSDIQYFGAGTRLSVL.

This chain joins TRBV12-3 or TRBV12-4 and TRBJ2-3, with TRBD2 identical over 11 bases. This CDR3 is 20 amino acids long. V trimming: 0 bases; J trimming: 6 bases; junction bases outside the gene matches: 17. CDR3 sequence reads: CASSLAKRGLAVHLRDTQYF. CDR3 DNA: TGTGCCAGCAGTTTAGCGAAACGGGGACTAGCGGTTCACCTTAGGGATACGCAGTATTTT.

The chain joins TRBV2 to TRBJ1-5; possible D gene TRBD1, 5 bases. CDR1 and CDR2 (germline): SNHLY, FYNNEI. V was cut by 7 bases and J by 9 bases, with 10 bases left in between. The CDR3 contains 11 residues. CDR3 protein: CASTSQGPQHF. The CDR3 DNA reads as TGTGCCAGCACTTCCCAGGGGCCCCAGCATTTT. Based on the CDR3 plus reference TRBV2 and TRBJ1-5, the full variable domain is EPEVTQTPSHQVTQMGQEVILRCVPISNHLYFYWYRQILGQKVEFLVSFYNNEISEKSEIFDDQFSVERPDGSNFTLKIRSTKLEDSAMYFCASTSQGPQHFGDGTRLSIL.

The J gene is TRBJ2-5, the V gene TRBV29-1, with 11 bases aligning to TRBD2. The CDR3 totals 16 residues. J lost 5 bases, V lost 1 base, and 9 bases had no gene match. Looked up from germline, CDR1 is SQVTM and CDR2 is ANQGSEA. The CDR3 sequence: CSVEVPTSGSWETQYF. The CDR3 DNA reads as TGCAGCGTTGAAGTCCCAACTAGCGGGAGCTGGGAGACCCAGTACTTC.

The genes are TRBV29-1 and TRBJ2-3, with D tentatively TRBD2 (5 bases). The CDR3 runs 13 residues. Germline V lookup: CDR1 SQVTM, CDR2 ANQGSEA. V lost 4 bases and J 8 bases, leaving 16 bases between the germline ends. CDR3 DNA: TGCAGCGTTGGGACCCGAATGGAGGTTACGCAGTATTTT. This codes for CSVGTRMEVTQYF.

This chain joins TRBV29-1 and TRBJ1-4, with 7 bases matching TRBD1. Germline CDR1 reads SQVTM; CDR2 reads ANQGSEA. The V gene end was trimmed by 8 bases and the J gene end by 4 bases; junction bases not matched to a gene: 7. CDR3 size: 13 residues. The CDR3 coding sequence is TGCAGCATAGGGACAGAGATTAATGAAAAACTGTTTTTT. Translation: CSIGTEINEKLFF.

V usage is TRBV5-1 and J usage is TRBJ2-5; 9 positions agree with TRBD1. V shed 4 bases, J shed 5 bases, and the junction held 3 bases outside the gene matches. Germline V gene data show CDR1 as SGHRS and CDR2 as YFSETQ. This CDR3 region has 13 residues. CDR3: CASSPGQGETQYF. CDR3 nucleotides: TGCGCCAGCAGCCCTGGACAGGGGGAGACCCAGTACTTC. Drawing the rest from reference TRBV5-1 and TRBJ2-5, the complete variable domain is KAGVTQTPRYLIKTRGQQVTLSCSPISGHRSVSWYQQTPGQGLQFLFEYFSETQRNKGNFPGRFSGRQFSNSRSEMNVSTLELGDSALYLCASSPGQGETQYFGPGTRLLVL.

This chain uses TRBV28 with TRBJ1-1; 10 bases line up with TRBD1. The CDR3 loop spans 18 amino acids. Germline values: CDR1 MDHEN, CDR2 SYDVKM. Trimming took 6 bases from V and 3 from J; bases not matched to a gene: 16. The CDR3 DNA reads TGTGCCAGCAGCCCTACCCTCGGACAGGGGGGTTGGGACACTGAAGCTTTCTTT. It encodes CASSPTLGQGGWDTEAFF.

V and J are TRBV20-1 and TRBJ2-7; D is possibly TRBD1 (6 bases). This CDR3 is built from 12 residues. Germline lookup yields CDR1 DFQATT and CDR2 SNEGSKA (reference sequence). Trimming removed 5 bases from V and 3 bases from J, with 11 bases in between. In nucleotides, the CDR3 is TGCAGTGCTGTAGACAGGTACTACGAGCAGTACTTC. It encodes CSAVDRYYEQYF.

This chain joins TRBV28 and TRBJ1-5, with 7 bases matching TRBD1. Germline V gene sequence: CDR1 MDHEN, CDR2 SYDVKM. This CDR3 comprises 14 residues. Trimming took 3 bases from V and 4 from J; bases not matched to a gene: 3. The CDR3 nucleotides read TGTGCCAGCAGTTTGGTACAGGGGAATCAGCCCCAGCATTTT. Encoded protein: CASSLVQGNQPQHF.

The chain uses TRBV20-1 and TRBJ2-7, with D tentatively TRBD1 or TRBD2 (6 bases each). Between the trimmed V and J ends, which lost 4 bases and 2 bases, there was a span of 15 bases. The CDR3 contains 14 residues. Germline CDR1 and CDR2: DFQATT and SNEGSKA (reference sequence). The CDR3 DNA reads TGCAGTGCTACGAAGGGGGACTCTCCCTACGAGCAGTACTTC. Translation: CSATKGDSPYEQYF.

The V call is TRBV7-2, the J call TRBJ2-7; 7 positions agree with TRBD2. Germline-derived CDR1 and CDR2 are SGHTA and FQGNSA. V gave up 6 bases and J gave up 3 bases; unmatched junction bases: 8. There are 14 residues in the CDR3. The CDR3 protein is CASRTSGGGYEQYF. CDR3 nucleotide sequence: TGTGCCAGCAGAACGTCTGGCGGGGGCTACGAGCAGTACTTC.

The V and J genes are TRBV12-3 or TRBV12-4 and TRBJ1-2; D gene unclear. The V end was cut by 5 bases, the J end by 6 bases, with 13 bases between. The CDR3 has 13 amino acids. CDR3 protein: CASSRGLRDGYTF. The CDR3 region has the DNA TGTGCCAGCAGTCGAGGGTTACGTGATGGCTACACCTTC.

The chain carries TRBV7-3 and TRBJ2-1; TRBD1 might be the D (6 bases). From germline, CDR1 is SGHTA and CDR2 FQGTGA. This CDR3 is 14 amino acids long. V lost 5 bases, J lost 7 bases, and 15 bases lay in between. CDR3 sequence: CASSPQGLKNEQFF. CDR3 DNA: TGTGCCAGCAGCCCACAGGGCCTCAAGAATGAGCAGTTCTTC.

The CDR3 protein is CASGSYPGNYGYTF. The CDR3 DNA reads as TGCGCCAGCGGATCTTACCCCGGGAACTATGGCTACACCTTC. The chain recombines TRBV5-1 with TRBJ1-2; D not certain. Trimming took 7 bases from V and 2 from J, leaving 15 bases between them. The CDR3 contains 14 residues. Germline CDR1 is SGHRS and CDR2 is YFSETQ. Together with reference TRBV5-1 and TRBJ1-2, the CDR3 gives the full variable domain: KAGVTQTPRYLIKTRGQQVTLSCSPISGHRSVSWYQQTPGQGLQFLFEYFSETQRNKGNFPGRFSGRQFSNSRSEMNVSTLELGDSALYLCASGSYPGNYGYTFGSGTRLTVV.

The V call is TRBV20-1, the J call TRBJ2-5; maybe TRBD2 (6 bases). V shed 2 bases and J shed 1 base, with 8 bases lying between them. Germline V lookup: CDR1 DFQATT, CDR2 SNEGSKA (reference sequence). The CDR3 runs to 13 residues. The CDR3 reads CSARTEGQETQYF. CDR3 DNA sequence: TGCAGTGCTAGAACGGAGGGCCAAGAGACCCAGTACTTC.

This clonotype appeared a few times. V gene TRBV5-1 combines with J gene TRBJ2-2, with D perhaps being TRBD1 or TRBD2 (5 bases each). The CDR3 length is 16 residues. V was trimmed by 0 bases and J by 1 base, leaving 10 bases between them. The V gene's germline CDR1 is SGHRS and CDR2 YFSETQ. CDR3 nucleotides: TGCGCCAGCAGCTTGGAGGGGAGAAAGAACACCGGGGAGCTGTTTTTT. Its protein is CASSLEGRKNTGELFF.

This clonotype has more than one count but fewer than ten. The rearrangement joins TRBV7-2 to TRBJ2-5, with D perhaps being TRBD1 or TRBD2 (5 bases each). The CDR3 runs to 14 residues. The germline CDR1 and CDR2 sequences are SGHTA and FQGNSA. Between the trimmed V and J ends, which lost 0 bases and 4 bases, there was a span of 9 bases. The CDR3 loop is CASSLAGAGETQYF. CDR3 coding DNA: TGTGCCAGCAGCTTAGCCGGGGCCGGAGAGACCCAGTACTTC.

The V and J genes are TRBV29-1 and TRBJ2-4; tentatively, D is TRBD1 or TRBD2 (5 bases each). The length of the CDR3 is 12 residues. V dropped 7 bases and J dropped 11 bases, with 18 bases sitting between them. Germline CDR1 SQVTM, CDR2 ANQGSEA. The CDR3 region has the DNA TGCAGCGGACGGGACCCCGGTTTGGTTCAGTACTTC. Its protein is CSGRDPGLVQYF. The whole variable domain, remainder taken from reference TRBV29-1 and TRBJ2-4, is SAVISQKPSRDICQRGTSLTIQCQVDSQVTMMFWYRQQPGQSLTLIATANQGSEATYESGFVIDKFPISRPNLTFSTLTVSNMSPEDSSIYLCSGRDPGLVQYFGAGTRLSVL.

The rearrangement joins TRBV6-5 to TRBJ2-4, with D perhaps TRBD1 (5 bases). There are 11 residues in the CDR3. The germline V gene encodes CDR1 MNHEY and CDR2 SVGAGI. V was cut by 7 bases and J by 5 bases, with 6 bases left in between. Here the CDR3 reads CASTRENIQYF. CDR3 in DNA: TGTGCCAGCACCAGGGAAAACATTCAGTACTTC.